A selection of T cell receptor beta chains follows, all from one sample in a study of CD8 T cells in Susac syndrome. In TCRdb, the immunoSEQ multiplex PCR reads were re-called with MiXCR into one record per CDR3 protein. Here the sample spans some 130,000 distinct CDR3 sequences, 90% to 95% being singletons. The sequencing input was CD4+ T cells from PBMCs. The receptors derive from a human donor with multiple sclerosis. Each CDR3 is given without its conserved first and last residue. Fields, in order: V gene, CDR3 protein.

TRBV12-5 ASVGVVNTEAF
TRBV5-6 ASRVGGGYGYT
TRBV12-3/TRBV12-4 ASSFDGGIFGYT
TRBV20-1 SAVGQAGSGNTIY
TRBV11-2 ASSLDRRNEQF
TRBV28 ASSFYSTGLQETQY
TRBV2 ASRGMKTQY
TRBV5-1 ASTYLIGASSGANVLT
TRBV3-1 ASSQAQGAKSEQF
TRBV30 AWRGQIPINYGYT
TRBV15 ATTTGINQPQH
TRBV20-1 SARALWGEQY
TRBV6-2/TRBV6-3 ASNLDSDEQY
TRBV30 AWREGQLNEKLF
TRBV15 ATSRGGQAGEKLF
TRBV18 ASSPPGQGGTEAF